The clone carrying this TCR beta chain appeared many times. Its antigen is currently unknown. The data are from a study of identical twins. J lost 5 bases, V lost 5 bases, and 4 bases had no gene match. CDR1 and CDR2 (germline): DFQATT, SNEGSKA (reference sequence). The CDR3 consists of 14 residues. TCRdb re-analysed the 5' RACE reads in MiXCR, keeping a single row per CDR3 protein. This sample carries about 100,000 distinct CDR3 sequences, 5.5% to 7% of them seen once, and the ten largest clones take around 12%. Study-wide results and caveats: The same donors were not followed; conclusions instead depended on cross-sectional statistical analysis. Within monozygotic twins, out-of-frame TCR alpha sharing was underestimated by the models.

The sample taken for sequencing was memory T cells sorted from blood. The TCR was taken from a woman in her fifties or sixties in good health. V gene TRBV20-1 combines with J gene TRBJ2-2; TRBD1 agrees at 11 bases. CDR3 sequence (DNA): TGCAGTGCTCCGGGACAGGGGGGTACCGGGGAGCTGTTTTTT. It is translated as CSAPGQGGTGELFF.